The text below deals with one TCR beta chain. Antigen specificity is unknown. This specimen belongs to a study of T cell repertoires in cytomegalovirus infection. Study-level background: Selection of CMV epitopes for the study included recently identified HLA-C-restricted and well-studied HLA-B-restricted ones.

This CDR3 has 16 residues. Germline CDR1 and CDR2: MNHNS and SASEGT. Losses at the gene ends were 1 base for V and 8 bases for J; bases not matched to a gene: 9. TCRdb passed the reads through MiXCR, listing each CDR3 protein once. Among about 770,000 distinct CDR3 sequences, 25% to 35% were seen once, and the ten largest hold over 10%. The V and J genes are TRBV6-1 and TRBJ2-3; TRBD2 matches 10 bases. Sequences were derived from cultured CD8+ T cells from PBMCs, sampled from culture after CMV antigen stimulation. The TCR comes from a human donor in good health (CMV status not recorded). Some clones in this sample may be carry-over from other donors' samples. The CDR3 nucleotides read TGTGCCAGCAGTGAAGTAGGTCCAGCGGGGGGGTTTACGCAGTATTTT. Translation gives CASSEVGPAGGFTQYF.